This TCR beta chain was obtained from a study of blood T cells in healthy people across ages. Trimming took 0 bases from V and 3 from J; bases not matched to a gene: 14. CDR3 length: 18 amino acids. The germline gives CDR1 LGHDT, CDR2 YNNKEL (reference sequence). A second PCR of roughly 7 to 11 cycles used a sample-barcoded 5' primer and a J-beta primer mix. One entry per CDR3 protein results from TCRdb running MiXCR on the 5' RACE reads. Among some 1 million distinct CDR3 sequences listed, 45% were seen once. This sequence was found in a woman aged 60-75 years in good health. Sample: blood. V usage is TRBV3-1 and J usage is TRBJ2-7; TRBD2 aligns across 7 bases. CDR3 loop: CASSQDFKLAEGDYEQYF. In DNA, the CDR3 is TGTGCCAGCAGCCAAGATTTTAAGCTAGCGGAAGGGGACTACGAGCAGTACTTC.